The clone carrying this TCR beta chain was counted between two and nine times. Profiling relied on immunoSEQ multiplex PCR, and the TCRdb table lists in-frame clones only, not all of them. The sample yields about 2,300 clones, approximately 20% seen once. The data stem from a study of sequential checkpoint blockade in melanoma. The sample's treatment: randomized to nivolumab then ipilimumab (arm A) or the reverse (arm B). CDR3 length: 15 amino acids. V dropped 6 bases and J dropped 2; count of bases not matched to a gene: 7. Germline loops: CDR1 MDHEN, CDR2 SYDVKM. The source material was tumor tissue (inferred from file names), sampled from a patient given nivolumab and ipilimumab in sequence. The V and J genes are TRBV28 and TRBJ1-3; 7 bases fit TRBD1. The clonotype originates from a human donor with melanoma. The CDR3, as DNA: TGTGCCAGCAGCACCCCCGGGACAGCTGGAAACACCATATATTTT. Amino acids: CASSTPGTAGNTIYF.